One sample yielded the 5 T cell receptor beta chains listed below, sequenced in a study of blood T cell repertoires in COVID-19. Produced via immunoSEQ multiplex PCR; TCRdb's table is partial and in-frame only. The repertoire holds 260,000 or so clones, 82% seen once, with approximately 4.8% in the top ten. Sequenced: peripheral blood. Receptors originate from a woman in her 70s with acute or convalescent COVID-19.

The gene calls are TRBV7-2 and TRBJ2-2, with D possibly TRBD1 on 5 matching bases. This CDR3 contains 14 residues. V lost 2 bases and J 6 bases, leaving 10 bases between the germline ends. Per germline, CDR1 SGHTA and CDR2 FQGNSA. The CDR3 nucleotides read TGTGCCAGCAGCTTACGGCAGGGCCCCGGGGAGCTGTTTTTT. Translation gives CASSLRQGPGELFF.

The chain couples TRBV11-2 to TRBJ2-3; a weak D match, TRBD2 (5 bases). Trimming left V 7 bases short and J 2 bases short, with 16 bases between. Germline assignment: CDR1 SGHAT and CDR2 FQNNGV. There are 15 residues in the CDR3. Here the CDR3 reads CASTRAGAFTDTQYF. The CDR3 DNA follows: TGTGCCAGCACGAGGGCAGGAGCTTTCACAGATACGCAGTATTTT.

This clone was seen more than once but under ten times. The chain links TRBV18 to TRBJ1-3; TRBD1 agrees at 7 bases. The CDR3 is 15 amino acids. The V and J ends lost 4 bases and 0 bases, in that order; junction bases with no gene match: 3. The germline V gene encodes CDR1 KGHSH and CDR2 LQKENI. CDR3 sequence: CASSQTGHSGNTIYF. The CDR3 DNA follows: TGTGCCAGCTCACAGACAGGGCACTCTGGAAACACCATATATTTT.

The chain recombines TRBV4-2 with TRBJ1-4; D is undetermined. Germline CDR1 is LGHNA and CDR2 is YNFKEQ. This CDR3 region has 15 residues. Deletions cut 5 bases from V and 4 bases from J, with 14 bases between. CDR3: CASSYGPGLNEKLFF. The CDR3 coding sequence is TGTGCCAGCAGCTACGGGCCAGGACTTAATGAAAAACTGTTTTTT.

This sequence joins TRBV10-2 and TRBJ2-2; TRBD2 matches 10 bases. Germline assignment: CDR1 WSHSY and CDR2 SAAADI. V shed 2 bases, J shed 1 base, and the junction held 7 bases outside the gene matches. The CDR3 has 18 amino acids. The CDR3 spells CASSEPGLAVLNTGELFF. The CDR3 nucleotides are TGCGCCAGCAGTGAGCCCGGACTAGCGGTTCTGAACACCGGGGAGCTGTTTTTT.